These 12 T cell receptor beta chains were all obtained from the same sample, sequenced in a study of T-cell reconstitution after alpha-beta-depleted transplantation in children. Preparing the TCRbeta library involved the use of unique molecular identifiers. TCRdb used MiXCR to reprocess the PCR reads, holding one entry per CDR3 protein. The sample carries 200,000 to 300,000 distinct CDR3 sequences, roughly 25% recorded once. This material consisted of PBMCs, taken before TCRalphabeta/CD19-depleted stem cell transplant. These receptor sequences come from a girl aged 2-15 years with Fanconi anemia, due to receive a stem cell transplant.

This clonotype was seen a few times. CDR3 residues: CASTQDRETGELFF. Written as DNA, the CDR3 is TGCGCCAGCACCCAGGACAGAGAGACCGGGGAGCTGTTTTTT. The V and J genes are TRBV5-1 and TRBJ2-2, with D perhaps TRBD1 (6 bases). There are 14 residues in the CDR3. V was shortened by 6 bases and J by 5 bases, with 14 bases between the two germline ends. Per the germline V gene, CDR1 is SGHRS and CDR2 is YFSETQ.

This clonotype occurred a few times. V usage is TRBV20-1 and J usage is TRBJ1-2; D remains ambiguous. V was clipped by 0 bases and J by 5 bases, with 7 bases between them. Germline V lookup: CDR1 DFQATT, CDR2 SNEGSKA (reference sequence). The CDR3 totals 12 residues. The CDR3: CSAREVDYGYTF. CDR3 sequence (DNA): TGCAGTGCTAGAGAGGTCGATTATGGCTACACCTTC.

V is TRBV3-1 and J is TRBJ2-7, with TRBD1 matching 9 bases. The ends lost 1 base at V and 2 bases at J; junction bases unmatched: 12. The germline CDR1 and CDR2 sequences are LGHDT and YNNKEL (reference sequence). This CDR3 contains 18 residues. The CDR3 region is CASSQGFSGTGKTYEQYF. CDR3 nucleotides: TGTGCCAGCAGCCAAGGATTTTCCGGGACAGGGAAGACCTACGAGCAGTACTTC.

The V call is TRBV6-2 or TRBV6-3, the J call TRBJ2-5; D is ambiguous. V lost 2 bases and J 2 bases, leaving 9 bases between the germline ends. The CDR3 is made up of 14 amino acids. The V gene's germline CDR1 is MNHEY and CDR2 SVGEGT. This CDR3 is CASSYGRIQETQYF. CDR3 bases: TGTGCCAGCAGTTACGGGCGGATTCAAGAGACCCAGTACTTC.

This clonotype occurred many times. The V gene is TRBV28, the J gene TRBJ1-5; D call uncertain. Germline CDR1 MDHEN, CDR2 SYDVKM. This CDR3 spans 14 amino acids. Trimming pared 8 bases from V and 0 bases from J, leaving 11 bases between. CDR3: CASARRTSNQPQHF. The CDR3 DNA reads as TGTGCCAGCGCGAGGCGGACTAGCAATCAGCCCCAGCATTTT. The variable domain in full, completed from reference TRBV28 and TRBJ1-5, reads DVKVTQSSRYLVKRTGEKVFLECVQDMDHENMFWYRQDPGLGLRLIYFSYDVKMKEKGDIPEGYSVSREKKERFSLILESASTNQTSMYLCASARRTSNQPQHFGDGTRLSIL.

CDR3: CSQDSPRGDTQYF. The CDR3 region has the DNA TGCAGTCAGGACTCACCCCGTGGAGATACGCAGTATTTT. This chain joins TRBV20-1 and TRBJ2-3, with a possible D match to TRBD2 (5 bases). The germline gives CDR1 DFQATT, CDR2 SNEGSKA (reference sequence). V was shortened by 8 bases and J by 5 bases, with 17 bases between the two germline ends. The CDR3 loop spans 13 amino acids.

At least ten counts were recorded for this clonotype. This rearrangement joins TRBV20-1 to TRBJ2-3; TRBD2 matches at 7 bases. The CDR3 contains 15 residues. CDR1 is DFQATT and CDR2 is SNEGSKA in the germline V gene (reference sequence). The CDR3, as DNA: TGCAGGGGGGGGGTCCCTCCGCCTTTCACAGATACGCAGTATTTT. Its translation is CRGGVPPPFTDTQYF.

In its sample, this clonotype was seen a few times. The chain joins TRBV10-3 to TRBJ1-2; no reliable D call. CDR1 is ENHRY, CDR2 SYGVKD, per germline. The CDR3 consists of 11 residues. The germline V and J ends were trimmed by 6 bases and 2 bases, with 4 bases remaining between them. The CDR3 region has the DNA TGTGCCATCAGACAAAACTATGGCTACACCTTC. Translation: CAIRQNYGYTF.

CDR3 coding DNA: TGTGCCAGCAGTTATACCGACAGCTCTGGAAACACCATATATTTT. Its translation: CASSYTDSSGNTIYF. J is TRBJ1-3 and V is TRBV6-5; maybe TRBD1 (5 bases). Germline V gene data show CDR1 as MNHEY and CDR2 as SVGAGI. V gave up 3 bases and J gave up 0 bases, with 9 bases separating them. The length of the CDR3 is 15 residues.

Remarks on this clonotype: At one end, the junction sequence differs from germline, possibly due to a read error. The chain links TRBV7-3 to TRBJ2-6; 7 bases are a match to TRBD2. Germline-derived CDR1 and CDR2 are SGHTA and FQGTGA. The CDR3 consists of 17 residues. The CDR3 loop is CASSGGEGDSGANVLTF. In DNA form, the CDR3 reads TGTGCCAGCAGCGGGGGGGAGGGCGACTCTGGGGCTAACGTCCTGACTTTC.

This clonotype has at least ten counts. CDR3 coding DNA: TGTGCCAGCAGCTATTACACGGGACACCGAGGGGACGAGCAGTACTTC. Protein: CASSYYTGHRGDEQYF. This chain uses TRBV7-9 with TRBJ2-7, with a tentative D call TRBD1 (6 bases). From germline, CDR1 is SEHNR and CDR2 FQNEAQ (reference sequence). CDR3 length equals 16 residues. Trimming took off 4 bases at V and 5 bases at J, with 21 bases between the two ends.

The table lists this clonotype with a few counts. The chain joins TRBV28 to TRBJ2-6; perhaps TRBD1 as D (7 bases). Looked up from germline, CDR1 is MDHEN and CDR2 is SYDVKM. The V and J ends lost 5 bases and 4 bases respectively, with 15 bases between them. The CDR3 totals 16 residues. Written as DNA, the CDR3 is TGTGCCAGCAGTCGACTCAGGGGGGAGGGGGCCAACGTCCTGACTTTC. Translating gives CASSRLRGEGANVLTF.